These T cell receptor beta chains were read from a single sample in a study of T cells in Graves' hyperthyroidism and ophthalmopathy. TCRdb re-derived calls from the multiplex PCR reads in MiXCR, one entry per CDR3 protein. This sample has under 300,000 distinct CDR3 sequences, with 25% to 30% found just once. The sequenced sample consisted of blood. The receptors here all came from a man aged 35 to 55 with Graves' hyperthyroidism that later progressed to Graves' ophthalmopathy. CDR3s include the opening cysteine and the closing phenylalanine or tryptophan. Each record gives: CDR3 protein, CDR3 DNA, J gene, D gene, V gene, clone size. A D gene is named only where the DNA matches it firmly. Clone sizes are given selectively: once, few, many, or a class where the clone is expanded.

CDR3 protein: CSVGRQEETEAFF
CDR3 DNA: TGCAGCGTTGGAAGACAGGAGGAGACTGAAGCTTTCTTT
J gene: TRBJ1-1
D gene: .
V gene: TRBV29-1
clone size: many

CDR3 protein: CASSDPPSSYNSPLHF
CDR3 DNA: TGTGCCAGCAGTGATCCGCCTAGCTCCTATAATTCACCCCTCCACTTT
J gene: TRBJ1-6
D gene: .
V gene: TRBV2
clone size: many

CDR3 protein: CASSESPGGETQYF
CDR3 DNA: TGCGCCAGCAGTGAGTCCCCAGGGGGAGAGACCCAGTACTTC
J gene: TRBJ2-5
D gene: TRBD1
V gene: TRBV10-2
clone size: few

CDR3 protein: CASSLNPGGNTEAFF
CDR3 DNA: TGTGCCAGCAGCTTAAACCCCGGGGGAAACACTGAAGCTTTCTTT
J gene: TRBJ1-1
D gene: .
V gene: TRBV7-3
clone size: many

CDR3 protein: CASSLEHPWDAAFF
CDR3 DNA: TGTGCCAGCAGCTTAGAACACCCCTGGGATGCCGCTTTCTTT
J gene: TRBJ1-1
D gene: .
V gene: TRBV7-2
clone size: many

CDR3 protein: CASSTRGRGAFF
CDR3 DNA: TGTGCCAGTAGTACCAGGGGGAGAGGAGCTTTCTTT
J gene: TRBJ1-1
D gene: TRBD1
V gene: TRBV19
clone size: .

CDR3 protein: CATRQSNQPQHF
CDR3 DNA: TGTGCCACCCGACAGTCTAACCAGCCCCAGCATTTT
J gene: TRBJ1-5
D gene: .
V gene: TRBV10-3
clone size: many

CDR3 protein: CSAPNREGYFKEQYF
CDR3 DNA: TGCAGTGCTCCCAACCGGGAGGGTTATTTCAAGGAGCAGTACTTC
J gene: TRBJ2-7
D gene: TRBD2
V gene: TRBV20-1
clone size: many

CDR3 protein: CATSDLRTPYEQYF
CDR3 DNA: TGTGCCACCAGTGATTTAAGGACTCCCTACGAGCAGTACTTC
J gene: TRBJ2-7
D gene: .
V gene: TRBV24-1
clone size: once

CDR3 protein: CASSQNTGPIRPYEQYF
CDR3 DNA: TGTGCCAGCAGCCAAAATACTGGGCCGATAAGGCCGTATGAGCAGTACTTC
J gene: TRBJ2-7
D gene: .
V gene: TRBV14
clone size: .

CDR3 protein: CASNSIEQPSSYEQYF
CDR3 DNA: TGTGCCAGCAACTCTATCGAACAACCAAGTTCCTACGAGCAGTACTTC
J gene: TRBJ2-7
D gene: .
V gene: TRBV6-2/TRBV6-3
clone size: few

CDR3 protein: CASSDLKPYEQYF
CDR3 DNA: TGTGCCAGCAGCGATCTGAAGCCCTACGAGCAGTACTTC
J gene: TRBJ2-7
D gene: .
V gene: TRBV7-2
clone size: .

CDR3 protein: CASSLGQGFDEQYF
CDR3 DNA: TGCGCCAGCAGCTTGGGGCAGGGGTTCGACGAGCAGTACTTC
J gene: TRBJ2-7
D gene: .
V gene: TRBV5-1
clone size: .

CDR3 protein: CASSYRRGGPQETQYF
CDR3 DNA: TGTGCCAGCAGTTACCGTCGCGGGGGGCCACAAGAGACCCAGTACTTC
J gene: TRBJ2-5
D gene: TRBD2
V gene: TRBV6-2/TRBV6-3
clone size: .

CDR3 protein: CASSFMDERVKRGYTF
CDR3 DNA: TGTGCCAGCAGCTTCATGGATGAGAGGGTTAAACGAGGCTACACCTTC
J gene: TRBJ1-2
D gene: .
V gene: TRBV11-1
clone size: many

CDR3 protein: CASSFQGSSQPQHF
CDR3 DNA: TGTGCCAGCAGTTTTCAGGGATCTAGCCAGCCCCAGCATTTT
J gene: TRBJ1-5
D gene: .
V gene: TRBV12-3/TRBV12-4
clone size: many

CDR3 protein: CASSEGALVYEQYF
CDR3 DNA: TGTGCCAGCAGTGAGGGGGCGCTTGTCTACGAGCAGTACTTC
J gene: TRBJ2-7
D gene: .
V gene: TRBV25-1
clone size: .

CDR3 protein: CSASGGYTF
CDR3 DNA: TGCAGCGCCTCGGGGGGCTACACCTTC
J gene: TRBJ1-2
D gene: .
V gene: TRBV29-1
clone size: many

CDR3 protein: CASSLAGEANYGYTF
CDR3 DNA: TGTGCCAGCAGCTTGGCCGGGGAAGCTAACTATGGCTACACCTTC
J gene: TRBJ1-2
D gene: .
V gene: TRBV5-5
clone size: many

CDR3 protein: CASSSTGGFSYEQYF
CDR3 DNA: TGTGCCAGCAGTTCCACAGGGGGCTTCTCCTACGAGCAGTACTTC
J gene: TRBJ2-7
D gene: TRBD1
V gene: TRBV28
clone size: few

CDR3 protein: CATSLGRNIYSNQPQHF
CDR3 DNA: TGTGCCACCAGCCTGGGACGGAATATTTATAGCAATCAGCCCCAGCATTTT
J gene: TRBJ1-5
D gene: .
V gene: TRBV24-1
clone size: many

CDR3 protein: CASSEALNGNTEAFF
CDR3 DNA: TGTGCCAGCAGTGAAGCGCTTAACGGTAACACTGAAGCTTTCTTT
J gene: TRBJ1-1
D gene: .
V gene: TRBV6-1
clone size: .

CDR3 protein: CATSDLNSQRWYF
CDR3 DNA: TGTGCCACCAGTGATTTGAATAGTCAACGATGGTACTTC
J gene: TRBJ1-2
D gene: .
V gene: TRBV24-1
clone size: many

CDR3 protein: CSVAGTSGIFKETQYF
CDR3 DNA: TGCAGCGTTGCCGGGACTAGCGGGATTTTTAAAGAGACCCAGTACTTC
J gene: TRBJ2-5
D gene: TRBD2
V gene: TRBV29-1
clone size: many

CDR3 protein: CASSTGVDSPLHF
CDR3 DNA: TGTGCCAGCAGCACGGGTGTAGATTCACCCCTCCACTTT
J gene: TRBJ1-6
D gene: .
V gene: TRBV12-3/TRBV12-4
clone size: once

CDR3 protein: CAWSREDRGWGNYGYTF
CDR3 DNA: TGTGCCTGGAGTAGAGAGGACAGGGGTTGGGGTAACTATGGCTACACCTTC
J gene: TRBJ1-2
D gene: TRBD1
V gene: TRBV30
clone size: few

CDR3 protein: CASNKDRRSNYGYTF
CDR3 DNA: TGTGCCAGCAACAAAGACAGGCGTTCTAACTATGGCTACACCTTC
J gene: TRBJ1-2
D gene: .
V gene: TRBV6-1
clone size: .